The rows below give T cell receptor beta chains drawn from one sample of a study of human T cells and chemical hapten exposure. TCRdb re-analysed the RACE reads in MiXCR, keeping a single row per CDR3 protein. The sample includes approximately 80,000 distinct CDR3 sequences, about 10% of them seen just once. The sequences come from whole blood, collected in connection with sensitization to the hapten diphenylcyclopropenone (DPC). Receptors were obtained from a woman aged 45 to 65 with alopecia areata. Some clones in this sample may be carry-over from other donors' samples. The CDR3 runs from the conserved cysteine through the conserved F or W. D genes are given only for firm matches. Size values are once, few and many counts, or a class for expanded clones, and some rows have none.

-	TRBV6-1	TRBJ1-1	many	TGTGCCAGCTCCCGGGGGGGGCAGGACACTGAAGCTTTCTTT	CASSRGGQDTEAFF
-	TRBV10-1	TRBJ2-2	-	TGCGCCAGCAGTCGAACACAGGGCGCGACCGGGGAGCTGTTTTTT	CASSRTQGATGELFF
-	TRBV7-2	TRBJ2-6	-	TGTGCCACCCAAATTGACTCTGGGGCCAACGTCCTGACTTTC	CATQIDSGANVLTF
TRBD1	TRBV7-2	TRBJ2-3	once	TGTGCCAGCAGTCGGGACAGTGGTACGCAGTATTTT	CASSRDSGTQYF
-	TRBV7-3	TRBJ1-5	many	TGTGCCAGCAGCACAAACCCGGGCCCACAAAATCAGCCCCAGCATTTT	CASSTNPGPQNQPQHF
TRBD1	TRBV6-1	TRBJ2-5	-	TGTGCCAGCAGTGTCGACAGGGGCTCGGGGGAGACCCAGTACTTC	CASSVDRGSGETQYF
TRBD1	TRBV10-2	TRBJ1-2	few	TGCGCCAGCAGTGACGGGGACAGAATTGGTTGGTATGGCTACACCTTC	CASSDGDRIGWYGYTF
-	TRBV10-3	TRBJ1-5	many	TGTGCCATCACGAGAGAGAGCAATCAGCCCCAGCATTTT	CAITRESNQPQHF
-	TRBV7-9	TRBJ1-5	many	TGTGCCAGCAGCTTAGCGGGGGCCGGCAATCAGCCCCAGCATTTT	CASSLAGAGNQPQHF
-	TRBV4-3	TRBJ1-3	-	TGCGCCAGCAGCAGGGATACCTCTGGAAACACCATATATTTT	CASSRDTSGNTIYF
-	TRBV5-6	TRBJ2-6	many	TGTGCCAGCAGCTTGGGTTTCCTCGACCGTGCCGGGGCCAACGTCCTGACTTTC	CASSLGFLDRAGANVLTF
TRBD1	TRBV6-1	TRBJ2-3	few	TGTGCCAGCACCGACCGACAGGGCCGCACAGATACGCAGTATTTT	CASTDRQGRTDTQYF
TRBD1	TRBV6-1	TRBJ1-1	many	TGTGCCAGCAGTGCCGGGACAGGCCGGGACACTGAAGCTTTCTTT	CASSAGTGRDTEAFF
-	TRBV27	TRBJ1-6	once	TGTGCCAGCAGCTCAGGGAATTCACCCCTCCACTTT	CASSSGNSPLHF